This T cell receptor beta chain is drawn from a study of shared clonotypes between healthy human individuals. Study-level background: The plates for each donor numbered three CD4 naive, three CD4 memory, two CD8 naive and one CD8 memory.

As regards this clone: Its antigen remains unknown.

With V trimmed by 5 bases and J by 7 bases, 11 bases remained unmatched. Germline V CDR1 and CDR2: SGHAT, FQDESV (reference sequence). The CDR3 extends over 15 amino acids. Findings and limits, study-wide: Sequencing of the sorted subsets was shown by rarefaction to be incomplete despite large depth.

Assay used: immunoSEQ multiplex PCR; TCRdb lists only in-frame clones, some missing. This sample has about 530,000 clones, with almost 97% found just once. The chain joins TRBV11-1 to TRBJ1-2; 9 bases line up with TRBD1. Specimen: naive CD4+ T cells sorted from blood. Subset noted: CD45RA+ positively selected. The sequence was obtained from a woman aged 30 to 39 in good health. Written as DNA, the CDR3 is TGTGCCAGCAGCACCCACAGGGGGCGCCGGGGTGGCTACACCTTC. Its protein product is CASSTHRGRRGGYTF. The variable domain in full, completed from reference TRBV11-1 and TRBJ1-2, reads EAEVAQSPRYKITEKSQAVAFWCDPISGHATLYWYRQILGQGPELLVQFQDESVVDDSQLPKDRFSAERLKGVDSTLKIQPAELGDSAMYLCASSTHRGRRGGYTFGSGTRLTVV.